This record concerns one T cell receptor beta chain sequence. Antigen unknown. The data were taken from a study of regulatory dendritic cells for organ transplantation. CDR1 is LNHDA, CDR2 SQIVND, per germline (reference sequence). The germline V and J ends were trimmed by 3 bases and 2 bases, with 16 bases remaining between them. The CDR3 is made up of 16 amino acids. Produced via immunoSEQ multiplex PCR; TCRdb's table is partial and in-frame only. This table has roughly 12,000 clones, roughly nine tenths appearing once. Sorted T cells were CFSE-labeled and cultured more than 4 days with allogeneic regulatory or mature dendritic cells at 1:10.

The sample comprised naive CD8+ T cells from blood cultured with regulatory dendritic cells. As for subset: CD45RA+ naive T cells. The rearrangement joins TRBV19 to TRBJ1-1; D gene ambiguous. The TCR comes from a human donor in good health. This CDR3 is CASSILVVGGNTEAFF. CDR3 in DNA: TGTGCCAGTAGTATCTTAGTCGTGGGAGGCAACACTGAAGCTTTCTTT.